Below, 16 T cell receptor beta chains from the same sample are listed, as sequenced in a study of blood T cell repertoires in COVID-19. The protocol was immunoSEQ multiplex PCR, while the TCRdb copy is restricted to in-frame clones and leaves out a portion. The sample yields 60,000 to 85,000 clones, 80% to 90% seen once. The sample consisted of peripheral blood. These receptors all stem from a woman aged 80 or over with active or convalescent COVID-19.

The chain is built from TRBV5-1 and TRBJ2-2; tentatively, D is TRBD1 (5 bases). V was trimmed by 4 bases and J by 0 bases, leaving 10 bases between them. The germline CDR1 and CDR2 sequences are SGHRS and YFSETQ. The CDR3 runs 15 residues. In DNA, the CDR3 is TGCGCCAGCAGCGTGACAGCGACGAACACCGGGGAGCTGTTTTTT. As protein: CASSVTATNTGELFF.

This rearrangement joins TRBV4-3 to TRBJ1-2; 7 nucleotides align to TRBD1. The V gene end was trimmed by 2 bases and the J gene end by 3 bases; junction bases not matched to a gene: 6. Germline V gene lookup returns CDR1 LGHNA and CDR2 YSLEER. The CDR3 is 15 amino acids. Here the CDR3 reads CASSQFLTGDYGYTF. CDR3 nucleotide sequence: TGCGCCAGCAGCCAATTCCTAACAGGGGACTATGGCTACACCTTC.

CDR3 loop: CATSRTEGNYGYTF. CDR3 coding DNA: TGTGCCACGAGTCGGACGGAGGGGAACTATGGCTACACCTTC. This chain links TRBV10-3 with TRBJ1-2, with a tentative D call TRBD1 (5 bases). The CDR3 contains 14 residues. Germline CDR1 reads ENHRY; CDR2 reads SYGVKD. The ends were cut back, 10 bases at V and 2 bases at J, with 17 bases in the middle.

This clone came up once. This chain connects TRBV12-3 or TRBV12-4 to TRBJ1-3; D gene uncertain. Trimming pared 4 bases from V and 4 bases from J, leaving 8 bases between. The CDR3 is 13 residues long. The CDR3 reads CASSSRSGNTIYF. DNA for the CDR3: TGTGCCAGCAGTTCCCGGTCCGGAAACACCATATATTTT.

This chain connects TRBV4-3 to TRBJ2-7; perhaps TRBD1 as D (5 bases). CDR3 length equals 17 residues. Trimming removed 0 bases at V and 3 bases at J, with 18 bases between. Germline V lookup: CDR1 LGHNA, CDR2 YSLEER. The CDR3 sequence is CASSQERSRVPYYEQYF. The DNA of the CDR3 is TGCGCCAGCAGCCAAGAAAGGTCCAGGGTCCCCTACTACGAGCAGTACTTC.

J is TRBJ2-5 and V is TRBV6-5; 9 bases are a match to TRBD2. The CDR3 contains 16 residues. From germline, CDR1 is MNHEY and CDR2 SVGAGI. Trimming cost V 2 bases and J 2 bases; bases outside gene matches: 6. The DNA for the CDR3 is TGTGCCAGCAGTTACCTACCAGCGGGGGGTCAAGAGACCCAGTACTTC. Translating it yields CASSYLPAGGQETQYF.

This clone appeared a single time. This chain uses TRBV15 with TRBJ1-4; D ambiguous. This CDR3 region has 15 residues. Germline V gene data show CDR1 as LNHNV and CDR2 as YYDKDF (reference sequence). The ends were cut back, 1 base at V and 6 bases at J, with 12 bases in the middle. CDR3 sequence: CATSRAGGRYEKLFF. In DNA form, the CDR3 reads TGTGCCACCAGCAGAGCCGGCGGGAGGTATGAAAAACTGTTTTTT.

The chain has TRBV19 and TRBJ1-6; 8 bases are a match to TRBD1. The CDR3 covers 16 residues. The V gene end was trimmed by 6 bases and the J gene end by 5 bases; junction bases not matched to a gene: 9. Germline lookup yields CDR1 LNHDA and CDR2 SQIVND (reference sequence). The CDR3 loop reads CASSPTGAPNNSPLHF. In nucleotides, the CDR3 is TGTGCCAGTAGCCCGACAGGGGCGCCTAATAATTCACCCCTCCACTTT.

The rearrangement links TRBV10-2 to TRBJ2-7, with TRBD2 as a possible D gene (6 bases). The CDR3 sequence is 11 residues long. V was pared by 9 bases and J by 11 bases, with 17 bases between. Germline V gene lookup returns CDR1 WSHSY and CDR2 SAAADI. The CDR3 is CARRPPGEKYF. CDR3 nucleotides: TGCGCCAGACGACCTCCGGGGGAGAAGTACTTC.

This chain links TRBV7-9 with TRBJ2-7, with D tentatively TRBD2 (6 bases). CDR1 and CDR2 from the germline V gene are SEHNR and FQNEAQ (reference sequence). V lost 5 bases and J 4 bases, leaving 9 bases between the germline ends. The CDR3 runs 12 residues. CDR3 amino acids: CASSGGDYEQYF. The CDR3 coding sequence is TGTGCCAGCAGCGGAGGGGATTACGAGCAGTACTTC.

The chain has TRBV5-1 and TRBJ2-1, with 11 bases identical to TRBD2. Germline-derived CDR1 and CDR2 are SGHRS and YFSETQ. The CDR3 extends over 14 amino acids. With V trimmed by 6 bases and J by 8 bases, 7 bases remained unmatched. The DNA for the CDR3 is TGCGCCAGCAAACTCCTAGCGGGGGGCGATGAGCAGTTCTTC. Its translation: CASKLLAGGDEQFF.

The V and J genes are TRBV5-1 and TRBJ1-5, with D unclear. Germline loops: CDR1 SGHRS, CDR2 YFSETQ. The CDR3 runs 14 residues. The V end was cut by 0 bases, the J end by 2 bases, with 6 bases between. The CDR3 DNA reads TGCGCCAGCAGCTTGGATTTAGGCAATCAGCCCCAGCATTTT. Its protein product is CASSLDLGNQPQHF.

In DNA, the CDR3 is TGTGCCAGCAGTTACGGGGGCAGCGGCGGAAACACCATATATTTT. It yields the protein CASSYGGSGGNTIYF. The chain links TRBV6-2 or TRBV6-3 to TRBJ1-3, with a possible D match to TRBD1 (6 bases). CDR3 size: 15 residues. Trimming removed 2 bases from V and 4 bases from J, with 12 bases in between. In germline, CDR1 is MNHEY, CDR2 SVGEGT.

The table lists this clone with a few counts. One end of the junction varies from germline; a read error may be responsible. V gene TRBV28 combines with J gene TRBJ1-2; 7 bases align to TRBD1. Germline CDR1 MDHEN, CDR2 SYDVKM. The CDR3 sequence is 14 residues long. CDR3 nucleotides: TGTGCCAGCACCACAGACAGGGTGTCCTATCGCTACACCTTC. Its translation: CASTTDRVSYRYTF.

In nucleotides, the CDR3 is TGTGCCAGCAGTTGGACAGGGGGCTTGTCTAATGAAAAACTGTTTTTT. Its translation: CASSWTGGLSNEKLFF. This chain uses TRBV27 with TRBJ1-4; TRBD1 agrees at 11 bases. Losses at the gene ends were 4 bases for V and 3 bases for J; bases not matched to a gene: 4. The CDR3 extends over 16 amino acids. CDR1 is MNHEY, CDR2 SMNVEV, per germline (reference sequence).

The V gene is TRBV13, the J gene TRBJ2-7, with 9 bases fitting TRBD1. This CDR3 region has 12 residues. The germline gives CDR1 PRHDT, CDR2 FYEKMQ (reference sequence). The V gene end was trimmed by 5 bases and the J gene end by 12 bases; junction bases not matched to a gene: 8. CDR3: CASSPRQGEGYF. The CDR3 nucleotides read TGTGCCAGCAGCCCACGACAGGGGGAGGGGTACTTC.